Listed here are 7 T cell receptor beta chains from one sample, sequenced in a study of T cell repertoires in cytomegalovirus infection. TCRdb processed the reads anew with MiXCR; each CDR3 protein has one entry. The table has 110,000 or so distinct CDR3 sequences, 29% seen once. Their recognized antigens are unknown. The material sequenced was CD8+ T cells from cultured PBMCs, taken from culture after CMV antigen stimulation. The receptors here all came from a human donor in good health (CMV status not recorded). Some clones in this sample may be carry-over from other donors' samples.

This clonotype showed up just a few times. The J gene is TRBJ1-1, the V gene TRBV5-5; tentative D call: TRBD1 (5 bases). V lost 1 base and J lost 0, with 13 bases in between. The CDR3 has 16 amino acids. CDR1 SGHKS and CDR2 YYEKEE come from the germline V gene (reference sequence). Here the CDR3 reads CASSLQGGTVNTEAFF. CDR3 coding DNA: TGTGCCAGCAGCTTGCAGGGAGGGACGGTGAACACTGAAGCTTTCTTT.

V gene TRBV6-1 combines with J gene TRBJ2-7; 9 bases agree with TRBD1. Germline V lookup: CDR1 MNHNS, CDR2 SASEGT. With V trimmed by 6 bases and J by 2 bases, 5 bases remained unmatched. CDR3 length: 14 residues. This chain's CDR3 is CASSWDRDTYEQYF. CDR3 sequence (DNA): TGTGCCAGCAGCTGGGACAGGGATACCTACGAGCAGTACTTC.

The chain recombines TRBV12-3 or TRBV12-4 with TRBJ1-1, with D possibly being TRBD1 (6 bases). This CDR3 comprises 13 residues. V lost 2 bases and J 7 bases, leaving 11 bases between the germline ends. The CDR3, as DNA: TGTGCCAGCAGTTTATCAGGGGTCGATGAAGCTTTCTTT. As protein: CASSLSGVDEAFF.

This clonotype occurred a few times. This chain connects TRBV6-5 to TRBJ2-3; no definite D call. The CDR3 has 13 residues. V shed 2 bases and J shed 7 bases, with 10 bases lying between them. CDR1 is MNHEY, CDR2 SVGAGI, per germline. CDR3 residues: CASSYEVTNTQYF. The CDR3 bases are TGTGCCAGCAGTTACGAAGTAACCAATACGCAGTATTTT.

This clonotype was observed a few times. In DNA, the CDR3 is TGTGCCAGCAGACCCGACAGTAAGCCCCAGCATTTT. It translates to CASRPDSKPQHF. The chain couples TRBV12-3 or TRBV12-4 to TRBJ1-5; TRBD1 might be the D (5 bases). This CDR3 is built from 12 residues. Trimming removed 6 bases from V and 8 bases from J, with 11 bases in between.

In this sample, this clonotype turned up a few times. The V and J genes are TRBV29-1 and TRBJ2-7; 7 bases line up with TRBD2. CDR1 is SQVTM and CDR2 is ANQGSEA in the germline V gene. The CDR3 runs to 17 residues. V lost 2 bases to trimming and J lost 2 bases; unmatched junction nucleotides: 15. The CDR3 loop is CSVEIFGGSGDPYEQYF. In nucleotides, the CDR3 is TGCAGCGTTGAAATCTTCGGGGGGAGTGGGGATCCCTACGAGCAGTACTTC.

Regarding this clonotype: At one end, the junction sequence differs from germline, possibly due to a read error. The CDR3 region has the DNA TGTGTCAGCAGCACGGACAGGGGCAATCAGCCCCAGCATTTT. Translating it yields CVSSTDRGNQPQHF. This chain connects TRBV28 to TRBJ1-5, with 8 nucleotides matching TRBD1. There are 14 residues in the CDR3. From germline, CDR1 is MDHEN and CDR2 SYDVKM.